The 25 T cell receptor beta chains listed next were all sequenced from one sample in a study of blood T cells in healthy people across ages. It was with a sample-barcoded 5' primer and a J-beta primer mix that a second PCR of about 7 to 12 cycles was run. TCRdb used MiXCR to reprocess the 5' RACE reads, holding one entry per CDR3 protein. The sample holds approximately 320,000 distinct CDR3 sequences, less than 30% seen once. The sequenced sample consisted of blood. The receptor set was obtained from a woman between 65 and 79 years old in good health.

This clonotype was seen more than once but under ten times. The rearrangement joins TRBV20-1 to TRBJ2-5; 10 positions agree with TRBD2. This CDR3 comprises 15 residues. The germline gives CDR1 DFQATT, CDR2 SNEGSKA (reference sequence). Trimming removed 6 bases from V and 4 bases from J; junction bases left unmatched: 11. CDR3 in amino acids: CSAHTASGSGETQYF. CDR3 in DNA: TGCAGTGCCCATACGGCTAGCGGGAGCGGAGAGACCCAGTACTTC.

The V gene is TRBV7-9, the J gene TRBJ2-2, with D possibly TRBD1 on 6 matching bases. Germline loops: CDR1 SEHNR, CDR2 FQNEAQ (reference sequence). This CDR3 is 13 amino acids long. Between the trimmed V and J ends, which lost 7 bases and 6 bases, there was a span of 12 bases. The CDR3 sequence: CASISGDAGELFF. In nucleotides, the CDR3 is TGTGCCAGCATCTCAGGGGACGCCGGGGAGCTGTTTTTT.

The gene calls are TRBV11-2 and TRBJ2-1, with 10 nucleotides matching TRBD2. CDR1 SGHAT and CDR2 FQNNGV come from the germline V gene. With 1 base clipped from V and 2 bases from J, the junction kept 5 bases outside the gene matches. The length of the CDR3 is 17 residues. The CDR3 spells CASSLASGSVPYNEQFF. For the CDR3, the DNA is TGTGCCAGCAGCTTAGCTAGCGGGAGTGTACCCTACAATGAGCAGTTCTTC.

The chain joins TRBV6-2 or TRBV6-3 to TRBJ2-3; D uncertain. Per germline, CDR1 MNHEY and CDR2 SVGEGT. The CDR3 contains 12 residues. The germline V and J ends were trimmed by 2 bases and 2 bases, with 2 bases remaining between them. DNA for the CDR3: TGTGCCAGCAGTTACCCCACAGATACGCAGTATTTT. Its protein product is CASSYPTDTQYF.

This clonotype was seen a single time. V gene TRBV4-1 combines with J gene TRBJ1-1, with a tentative D call TRBD1 (5 bases). The CDR3 contains 16 residues. Per germline, CDR1 MGHRA and CDR2 YSYEKL. The V gene lost 0 bases and the J gene lost 3 bases, with 14 bases spanning the gap. CDR3 amino acids: CASSQEFGAAHTEAFF. The CDR3 DNA reads as TGCGCCAGCAGCCAAGAATTCGGGGCAGCCCACACTGAAGCTTTCTTT.

This clonotype has only one observation. V gene TRBV29-1 combines with J gene TRBJ1-4, with D unresolved. V was trimmed by 8 bases and J by 0 bases, leaving 10 bases between them. The CDR3 loop spans 13 amino acids. Germline assignment: CDR1 SQVTM and CDR2 ANQGSEA. The CDR3 spells CSCFSATNEKLFF. CDR3 in DNA: TGCAGCTGCTTCTCCGCAACTAATGAAAAACTGTTTTTT.

This clonotype has just a few counts. The CDR3 is CASSPGLMAADGYTF. CDR3 nucleotide sequence: TGCGCCAGCAGCCCGGGCCTAATGGCTGCCGACGGCTACACCTTC. V and J are TRBV4-3 and TRBJ1-2, with D hard to call. CDR1 and CDR2 (germline): LGHNA, YSLEER. The CDR3 has 15 residues. V gave up 4 bases and J gave up 8 bases, with 20 bases separating them.

The chain couples TRBV7-9 to TRBJ1-2; 7 bases fit TRBD1. V was clipped by 11 bases and J by 8 bases; unmatched bases: 14. In germline, CDR1 is SEHNR, CDR2 FQNEAQ (reference sequence). CDR3 length: 13 amino acids. The CDR3 protein is CALRLTTGSGYTF. For the CDR3, the DNA is TGTGCCCTACGACTCACGACAGGGAGCGGCTACACCTTC.

This clonotype has more than one count but fewer than ten. The J gene is TRBJ2-1, the V gene TRBV5-6, with D possibly TRBD1 on 6 matching bases. Matching the DNA end better, TRBJ2-5 makes the J call doubtful. CDR1 SGHDT and CDR2 YYEEEE come from the germline V gene. This CDR3 spans 15 amino acids. In DNA, the CDR3 is TGTGCCAGCAGCTTGGTTCCAGGGGAGAGAGAGACCCAGTACTTC. Amino acids: CASSLVPGERETQYF.

CDR3 loop: CASSLVTRNTGELFF. CDR3 sequence (DNA): TGTGCCAGCAGCTTAGTTACCAGGAACACCGGGGAGCTGTTTTTT. J is TRBJ2-2 and V is TRBV11-1; D not certain. The CDR3 is made up of 15 amino acids. Trimming shortened V by 1 base and J by 1 base, and 7 bases separated the two germline ends. In germline, CDR1 is SGHAT, CDR2 FQDESV (reference sequence).

This chain joins TRBV7-6 and TRBJ2-5; D may be TRBD2 (6 bases). This CDR3 has 16 amino acids. V was clipped by 4 bases and J by 11 bases, with 26 bases between them. In germline, CDR1 is SGHVS, CDR2 FNYEAQ. The chain's CDR3 is CASSSGLGGGPEEQYF. The CDR3 DNA reads as TGTGCCAGCAGCTCCGGTCTAGGAGGAGGGCCTGAAGAGCAGTACTTC.

This clonotype was observed a handful of times. This chain uses TRBV5-1 with TRBJ2-1; 7 bases match TRBD2. The CDR3 covers 17 residues. From germline, CDR1 is SGHRS and CDR2 YFSETQ. Trimming cost V 4 bases and J 4 bases; bases outside gene matches: 14. CDR3 protein: CASSDDLRTSRYNEQFF. CDR3 DNA sequence: TGCGCCAGCAGCGATGACCTCAGGACTAGTAGGTACAATGAGCAGTTCTTC.

This clonotype came up a few times. This sequence joins TRBV20-1 and TRBJ2-1; weak D call: TRBD1 (5 bases). The CDR3 loop spans 16 amino acids. The ends were cut back, 2 bases at V and 0 bases at J, with 14 bases in the middle. CDR1 and CDR2 from the germline V gene are DFQATT and SNEGSKA (reference sequence). DNA for the CDR3: TGCAGTGCTAGATATCAGGGCTATAGCTCCTACAATGAGCAGTTCTTC. Its translation is CSARYQGYSSYNEQFF.

V gene TRBV5-4 combines with J gene TRBJ2-3; 15 bases align to TRBD2. With 2 bases clipped from V and 2 bases from J, the junction kept 6 bases outside the gene matches. The CDR3 is 18 amino acids. The germline V gene encodes CDR1 SGHNT and CDR2 YYREEE (reference sequence). The CDR3 reads CASSLGLAGGQNTDTQYF. The CDR3 DNA reads TGTGCCAGCAGCTTAGGACTAGCGGGAGGGCAAAACACAGATACGCAGTATTTT.

V usage is TRBV7-2 and J usage is TRBJ2-7; D gene uncertain. V was cut by 5 bases and J by 1 base, with 15 bases left in between. Looked up from germline, CDR1 is SGHTA and CDR2 is FQGNSA. This CDR3 comprises 15 residues. In DNA, the CDR3 is TGTGCCAGCAGCCCTAGAGGTTCACCGTCCTACGAGCAGTACTTC. Its protein is CASSPRGSPSYEQYF.

In this sample, this clonotype turned up a few times. The V gene is TRBV12-3 or TRBV12-4, the J gene TRBJ2-5, with 11 bases matching TRBD2. TRBJ2-1 explains the end of the DNA better; the J call may be wrong. There are 15 residues in the CDR3. The CDR3 region is CASSPPTSGNDEQFF. CDR3 nucleotides: TGTGCCAGCAGCCCCCCGACTAGCGGGAACGATGAGCAGTTCTTC.

This clonotype was counted between two and nine times. The V call is TRBV5-1, the J call TRBJ2-5; D perhaps matches TRBD2 (5 bases). The tail of the sequence fits TRBJ2-1 better, so the J call may be wrong. Germline V CDR1 and CDR2: SGHRS, YFSETQ. The CDR3 contains 16 residues. The CDR3 coding sequence is TGCGCCAGCAGCTTGGCCGAGGGCGTGGGTAGGGTCTCACAGTTCTTC. Protein product: CASSLAEGVGRVSQFF.

This clonotype was detected a few times. This rearrangement joins TRBV2 to TRBJ1-2; no clear D. The CDR3 covers 13 residues. Germline CDR1 reads SNHLY; CDR2 reads FYNNEI. V shed 3 bases and J shed 5 bases, with 10 bases lying between them. The CDR3, as DNA: TGTGCCAGCAGTGAGACCCGGCGATATGGCTACACCTTC. Translating it yields CASSETRRYGYTF.

The chain is built from TRBV3-1 and TRBJ1-1; 7 nucleotides align to TRBD1. V was pared by 3 bases and J by 0 bases, with 4 bases of the junction left unmatched. The CDR3 runs to 15 residues. CDR1 is LGHDT, CDR2 YNNKEL, per germline (reference sequence). Here the CDR3 reads CASSQTDRLNTEAFF. The DNA for the CDR3 is TGTGCCAGCAGCCAGACGGACAGGTTGAACACTGAAGCTTTCTTT.

The genes are TRBV9 and TRBJ2-7; D not resolved. Deletions cut 4 bases from V and 3 bases from J, with 14 bases between. Looked up from germline, CDR1 is SGDLS and CDR2 is YYNGEE. This CDR3 contains 14 residues. The CDR3 DNA reads as TGTGCCAGCAGCCCAACGCCCGGTAGCTACGAGCAGTACTTC. Translating gives CASSPTPGSYEQYF.

This clonotype was observed a few times. This rearrangement joins TRBV5-5 to TRBJ1-4; possible D gene TRBD1, 5 bases. CDR1 SGHKS and CDR2 YYEKEE come from the germline V gene (reference sequence). V was cut by 2 bases and J by 6 bases, with 11 bases left in between. This CDR3 is built from 14 residues. CDR3 region: CASSLRGIDEKLFF. The CDR3 nucleotides read TGTGCCAGCAGCTTAAGGGGAATCGATGAAAAACTGTTTTTT.

This clonotype occurred once. This sequence joins TRBV6-6 and TRBJ2-3; TRBD2 agrees at 10 bases. V dropped 6 bases and J dropped 0; count of bases not matched to a gene: 12. The CDR3 is 18 residues long. The germline CDR1 and CDR2 sequences are MNHNY and SVGAGI (reference sequence). CDR3 sequence reads: CASRGSGGRWASTDTQYF. The CDR3 DNA is TGTGCCAGCAGGGGTAGCGGGGGGCGCTGGGCTAGCACAGATACGCAGTATTTT.

This clonotype appeared a few times. This chain uses TRBV28 with TRBJ1-1, with TRBD1 as a possible D gene (6 bases). Germline V lookup: CDR1 MDHEN, CDR2 SYDVKM. This CDR3 is 16 amino acids long. The V and J ends lost 4 bases and 5 bases respectively, with 20 bases between them. The CDR3 is CASSSPPGGASTEAFF. CDR3 in DNA: TGTGCCAGCAGTTCCCCTCCGGGGGGGGCTAGTACTGAAGCTTTCTTT.

This clonotype was observed a handful of times. V usage is TRBV20-1 and J usage is TRBJ2-7; tentatively, D is TRBD2 (6 bases). CDR1 and CDR2 (germline): DFQATT, SNEGSKA (reference sequence). The CDR3 is made up of 14 amino acids. Deletions cut 6 bases from V and 1 base from J, with 16 bases between. The CDR3 loop is CSAFDSGESYEQYF. CDR3 nucleotides: TGCAGTGCGTTTGATAGCGGAGAGTCCTACGAGCAGTACTTC.

The V gene is TRBV7-3, the J gene TRBJ2-3; tentative D call: TRBD2 (7 bases). V was trimmed by 1 base and J by 0 bases, leaving 23 bases between them. This CDR3 region has 20 residues. Germline V CDR1 and CDR2: SGHTA, FQGTGA. The CDR3 nucleotides are TGTGCCAGCAGCTTAAGTTACGGGGGGCGAGTCGTATCTAGCACAGATACGCAGTATTTT. Its protein product is CASSLSYGGRVVSSTDTQYF.